The T cell receptor beta chain under discussion was sequenced for a study of cytomegalovirus exposure and HLA in healthy donors. On the study more broadly: There were about 86 million unique TCRs (from HLA-typed donors) in an early data release. Study outcomes and limitations: A later analysis reportedly identified an Asian-associated ancestry cluster as carrying fewer N-insertions than the roughly 700-donor mean. The likely origin of a cluster of highly shared sequence variants was a sequencing artifact. When the data were analyzed later, several of the most significant clusters appeared to be linked to common viral pathogens.

Amplification used 60 Vbeta primers and 13 Jbeta primers. Clones were sequenced by immunoSEQ multiplex PCR, and TCRdb holds only the in-frame ones, with some missing. The table has around 150,000 clones, roughly 70% seen once. About this clone itself: Antigen: not known.

The clonotype was recovered from a man aged 35-49 years in good health and CMV-seropositive. The sequencing sample was made of PBMCs.

The CDR3: CASSSFYEQYF. The CDR3 DNA reads TGTGCCAGCAGCTCCTTCTACGAGCAGTACTTC. The gene calls are TRBV5-6 and TRBJ2-7; no clear D. Germline values: CDR1 SGHDT, CDR2 YYEEEE. V lost 3 bases, J lost 3 bases, and 4 bases lay in between. This CDR3 spans 11 amino acids.